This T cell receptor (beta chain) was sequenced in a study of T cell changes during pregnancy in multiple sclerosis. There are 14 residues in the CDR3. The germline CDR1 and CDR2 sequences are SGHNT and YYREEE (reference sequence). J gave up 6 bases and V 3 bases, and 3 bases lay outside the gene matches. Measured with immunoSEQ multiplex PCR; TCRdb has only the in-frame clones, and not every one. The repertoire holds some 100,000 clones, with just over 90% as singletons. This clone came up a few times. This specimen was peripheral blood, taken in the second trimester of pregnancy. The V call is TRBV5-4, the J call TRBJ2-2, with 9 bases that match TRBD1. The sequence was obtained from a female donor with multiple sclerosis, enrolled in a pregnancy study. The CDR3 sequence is CASSSTGGPGELFF. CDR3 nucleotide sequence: TGTGCCAGCAGCTCCACAGGGGGCCCCGGGGAGCTGTTTTTT.